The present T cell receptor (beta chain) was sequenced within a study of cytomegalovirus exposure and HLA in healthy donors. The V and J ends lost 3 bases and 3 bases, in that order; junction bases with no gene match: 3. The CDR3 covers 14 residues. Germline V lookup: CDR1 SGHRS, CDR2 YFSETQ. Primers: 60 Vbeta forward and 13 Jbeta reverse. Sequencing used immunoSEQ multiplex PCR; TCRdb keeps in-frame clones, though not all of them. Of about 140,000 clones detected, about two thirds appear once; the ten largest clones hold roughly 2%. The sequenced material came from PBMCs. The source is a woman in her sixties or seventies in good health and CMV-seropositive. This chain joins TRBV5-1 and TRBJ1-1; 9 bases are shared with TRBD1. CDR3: CASSSQGADTEAFF. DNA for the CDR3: TGCGCCAGCAGCTCACAGGGGGCCGACACTGAAGCTTTCTTT.